This entry lists 18 T cell receptor beta chains sequenced from one sample in a study of cytomegalovirus exposure and HLA in healthy donors. The PCR made use of 60 Vbeta and 13 Jbeta primers. Assay used: immunoSEQ multiplex PCR; TCRdb lists only in-frame clones, some missing. In the table there are 150,000 to 160,000 clones, 75% to 85% of which are singletons. The sample comprised PBMCs. These TCRs come from a middle-aged woman in good health and CMV-seropositive.

The chain combines TRBV5-1 with TRBJ2-1; TRBD2 matches at 11 bases. The germline V gene encodes CDR1 SGHRS and CDR2 YFSETQ. The length of the CDR3 is 20 residues. The J segment lost 0 bases and the V segment lost 0 bases, leaving 11 bases of the junction unmatched. The CDR3 sequence: CASSLVVLAGVGSSYNEQFF. CDR3 nucleotides: TGCGCCAGCAGCTTGGTCGTACTAGCGGGAGTTGGGAGCTCCTACAATGAGCAGTTCTTC.

This clone was seen repeatedly, ten times or more. This CDR3 is also generated by other DNA sequences in the sample. The J gene is TRBJ2-7, the V gene TRBV5-1, with D possibly TRBD2 on 5 matching bases. The CDR3 has 14 residues. From germline, CDR1 is SGHRS and CDR2 YFSETQ. V was shortened by 3 bases and J by 2 bases, with 12 bases between the two germline ends. The CDR3 DNA reads as TGCGCCAGCAGCTATTCTTCCGGGACCTACGAGCAGTACTTC. This encodes CASSYSSGTYEQYF.

The V call is TRBV19, the J call TRBJ1-2; the match to TRBD1 covers 9 bases. Looked up from germline, CDR1 is LNHDA and CDR2 is SQIVND (reference sequence). V was pared by 5 bases and J by 5 bases, with 9 bases of the junction left unmatched. The CDR3 loop spans 15 amino acids. The CDR3 loop is CASSLPGQGLYGYTF. CDR3 coding DNA: TGTGCCAGTAGTTTACCGGGACAGGGCTTATATGGCTACACCTTC.

J is TRBJ2-1 and V is TRBV7-9; TRBD2 aligns across 8 bases. From germline, CDR1 is SEHNR and CDR2 FQNEAQ (reference sequence). The CDR3 runs to 14 residues. Trimming took 1 base from V and 10 from J; bases not matched to a gene: 6. The CDR3 loop reads CASSLGLAGAEQFF. The CDR3 DNA reads TGTGCCAGCAGCTTAGGGCTAGCGGGCGCGGAGCAGTTCTTC.

The J gene is TRBJ1-3, the V gene TRBV5-1; 7 bases match TRBD1. Germline V gene sequence: CDR1 SGHRS, CDR2 YFSETQ. Unmatched junction bases numbered 8, after V lost 3 bases and J lost 2 bases. The CDR3 totals 16 residues. The CDR3 region is CASSSGQDVPGNTIYF. Written as DNA, the CDR3 is TGCGCCAGCAGCTCTGGACAGGATGTGCCTGGAAACACCATATATTTT.

The genes are TRBV7-3 and TRBJ1-1; 9 bases fit TRBD1. CDR3 length: 17 residues. Germline CDR1 is SGHTA and CDR2 is FQGTGA. The junction had 6 bases not matched to a gene; V was cut back by 1 base and J by 0 bases. The CDR3 DNA follows: TGTGCCAGCAGCTTAAAGCCGGGACAGGGAATGAACACTGAAGCTTTCTTT. Its protein is CASSLKPGQGMNTEAFF.

The chain links TRBV29-1 to TRBJ1-2; D is possibly TRBD1 (6 bases). CDR3 length: 12 residues. CDR1 and CDR2 from the germline V gene are SQVTM and ANQGSEA. The V end was cut by 3 bases, the J end by 8 bases, with 13 bases between. The CDR3 bases are TGCAGCGTTGATACAGGGAAATGCGGCTACACCTTC. Translation gives CSVDTGKCGYTF.

The rearrangement uses TRBV13 and TRBJ2-3, with 7 bases identical to TRBD2. Germline V CDR1 and CDR2: PRHDT, FYEKMQ (reference sequence). There are 15 residues in the CDR3. Trimming cost V 4 bases and J 6 bases; bases outside gene matches: 10. The CDR3 DNA sequence: TGTGCCAGCAGCTCTAAGTGGAGCGGGATTGATACGCAGTATTTT. As protein: CASSSKWSGIDTQYF.

A single count supports this clone. The chain uses TRBV2 and TRBJ2-7; D unresolved. This CDR3 spans 12 amino acids. Per the germline V gene, CDR1 is SNHLY and CDR2 is FYNNEI. V was shortened by 4 bases and J by 7 bases, with 11 bases between the two germline ends. The CDR3, as DNA: TGTGCCAGCAGTGGCCCGGTCGATGAGCAGTACTTC. Its translation: CASSGPVDEQYF.

V is TRBV15 and J is TRBJ2-2, with 8 positions matching TRBD1. This CDR3 region has 16 residues. The germline V gene has CDR1 LNHNV and CDR2 YYDKDF (reference sequence). After removal of 4 bases from V and 2 bases from J, the junction contained 6 bases not matched to a gene. CDR3 DNA sequence: TGTGCCACCAGCACAGGGGGCTTAATCAACACCGGGGAGCTGTTTTTT. Translated: CATSTGGLINTGELFF. The full variable domain, in which reference TRBV15 and TRBJ2-2 provide the parts outside the CDR3, is DAMVIQNPRYQVTQFGKPVTLSCSQTLNHNVMYWYQQKSSQAPKLLFHYYDKDFNNEADTPDNFQSRRPNTSFCFLDIRSPGLGDTAMYLCATSTGGLINTGELFFGEGSRLTVL.

The chain has TRBV5-5 and TRBJ2-7; 11 nucleotides agree with TRBD2. Unmatched junction bases numbered 19, after V lost 4 bases and J lost 4 bases. This CDR3 is built from 19 residues. CDR1 is SGHKS and CDR2 is YYEKEE in the germline V gene (reference sequence). CDR3 loop: CASSGRDNVRLAGIYEQYF. CDR3 DNA: TGTGCCAGCAGCGGCCGGGACAACGTCCGACTAGCGGGAATATACGAGCAGTACTTC.

V and J are TRBV18 and TRBJ2-3; 7 nucleotides agree with TRBD1. CDR3 length: 14 amino acids. CDR1 and CDR2 (germline): KGHSH, LQKENI. Trimming at V came to 8 bases and at J to 0 bases, leaving 5 bases not matched to a gene. This CDR3 reads CASRTGFSTDTQYF. CDR3 DNA: TGTGCCAGCCGGACAGGCTTTAGCACAGATACGCAGTATTTT. The variable domain in full, completed from reference TRBV18 and TRBJ2-3, reads NAGVMQNPRHLVRRRGQEARLRCSPMKGHSHVYWYRQLPEEGLKFMVYLQKENIIDESGMPKERFSAEFPKEGPSILRIQQVVRGDSAAYFCASRTGFSTDTQYFGPGTRLTVL.

This chain uses TRBV18 with TRBJ1-5, with a possible D match to TRBD1 (5 bases). Germline CDR1 reads KGHSH; CDR2 reads LQKENI. There are 16 residues in the CDR3. Between the trimmed V and J ends, which lost 5 bases and 0 bases, there was a span of 14 bases. This chain's CDR3 is CASSEWGRGSNQPQHF. The CDR3 DNA is TGTGCCAGCTCAGAGTGGGGAAGGGGTAGCAATCAGCCCCAGCATTTT.

V and J are TRBV9 and TRBJ2-7, with 8 nucleotides matching TRBD2. Germline values: CDR1 SGDLS, CDR2 YYNGEE. CDR3 size: 19 residues. V trimming: 3 bases; J trimming: 1 base; junction bases outside the gene matches: 18. CDR3 bases: TGTGCCAGCAGCGAACTTGGGACTAGTCTGGACCGGAGTTCCTACGAGCAGTACTTC. This encodes CASSELGTSLDRSSYEQYF.

The chain combines TRBV5-1 with TRBJ2-3; 8 bases align to TRBD2. Germline assignment: CDR1 SGHRS and CDR2 YFSETQ. Unmatched junction bases numbered 2, after V lost 4 bases and J lost 1 base. This CDR3 has 14 amino acids. The CDR3 protein is CASSPGGGTDTQYF. In DNA, the CDR3 is TGCGCCAGCAGCCCCGGGGGGGGCACAGATACGCAGTATTTT.

This clone occurred a few times. The chain combines TRBV19 with TRBJ2-5; 8 bases fit TRBD2. Germline trimming cut 2 bases from V and 3 bases from J; bases unmatched to any gene: 8. Looked up from germline, CDR1 is LNHDA and CDR2 is SQIVND (reference sequence). The CDR3 spans 16 residues. Written as DNA, the CDR3 is TGTGCCAGTAGTATACGCGGGACTAGTCCTAAAGAGACCCAGTACTTC. Translating gives CASSIRGTSPKETQYF.

The rearrangement links TRBV19 to TRBJ1-2; 9 positions match TRBD1. Germline lookup yields CDR1 LNHDA and CDR2 SQIVND (reference sequence). The CDR3 is 15 residues long. V lost 3 bases and J lost 4; bases outside the gene matches: 6. The CDR3 is CASSIWDRVAYGYTF. DNA of the CDR3: TGTGCCAGTAGTATTTGGGACAGGGTTGCCTATGGCTACACCTTC.

The gene calls are TRBV5-1 and TRBJ2-7, with D unresolved. This CDR3 comprises 15 residues. V was clipped by 1 base and J by 2 bases, with 13 bases between them. CDR1 and CDR2 (germline): SGHRS, YFSETQ. This CDR3 reads CASSLWQSPTYEQYF. In DNA, the CDR3 is TGCGCCAGCAGCTTGTGGCAGTCACCAACCTACGAGCAGTACTTC.